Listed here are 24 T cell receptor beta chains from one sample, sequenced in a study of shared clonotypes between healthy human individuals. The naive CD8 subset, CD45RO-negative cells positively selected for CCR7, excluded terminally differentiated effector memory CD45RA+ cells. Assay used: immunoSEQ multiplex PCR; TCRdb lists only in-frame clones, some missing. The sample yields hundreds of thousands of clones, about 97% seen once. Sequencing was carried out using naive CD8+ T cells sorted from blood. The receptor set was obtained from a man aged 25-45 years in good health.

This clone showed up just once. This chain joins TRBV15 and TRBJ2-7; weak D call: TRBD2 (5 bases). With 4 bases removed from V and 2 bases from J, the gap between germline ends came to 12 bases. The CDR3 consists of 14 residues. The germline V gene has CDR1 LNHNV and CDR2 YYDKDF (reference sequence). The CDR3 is CATSTSGAAYEQYF. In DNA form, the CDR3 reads TGTGCCACCAGCACCAGCGGCGCAGCCTACGAGCAGTACTTC.

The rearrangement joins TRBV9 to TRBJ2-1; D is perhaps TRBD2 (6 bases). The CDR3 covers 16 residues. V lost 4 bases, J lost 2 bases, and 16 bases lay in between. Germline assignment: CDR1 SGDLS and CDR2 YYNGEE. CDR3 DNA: TGTGCCAGCAGCCAGAGTAGCGGAGTGACCTACAATGAGCAGTTCTTC. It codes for CASSQSSGVTYNEQFF. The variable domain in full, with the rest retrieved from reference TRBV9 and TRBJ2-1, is DSGVTQTPKHLITATGQRVTLRCSPRSGDLSVYWYQQSLDQGLQFLIQYYNGEERAKGNILERFSAQQFPDLHSELNLSSLELGDSALYFCASSQSSGVTYNEQFFGPGTRLTVL.

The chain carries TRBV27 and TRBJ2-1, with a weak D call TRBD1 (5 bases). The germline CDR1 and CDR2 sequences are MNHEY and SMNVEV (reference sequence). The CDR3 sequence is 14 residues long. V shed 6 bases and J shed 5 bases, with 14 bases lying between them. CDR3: CASSLLGANNEQFF. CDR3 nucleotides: TGTGCCAGCAGCCTGCTTGGGGCGAACAATGAGCAGTTCTTC.

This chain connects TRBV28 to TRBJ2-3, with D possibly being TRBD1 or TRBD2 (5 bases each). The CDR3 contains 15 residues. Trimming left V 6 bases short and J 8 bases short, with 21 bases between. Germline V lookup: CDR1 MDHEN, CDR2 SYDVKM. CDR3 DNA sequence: TGTGCCAGCAGCTTTAGGGGACGGGGAAAAGGTACGCAGTATTTT. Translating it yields CASSFRGRGKGTQYF.

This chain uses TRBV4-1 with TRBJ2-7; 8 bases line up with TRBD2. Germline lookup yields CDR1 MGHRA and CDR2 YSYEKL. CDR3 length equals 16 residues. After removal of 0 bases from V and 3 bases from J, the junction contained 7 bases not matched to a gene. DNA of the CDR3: TGCGCCAGCAGCCAAGAATATAGCGGGACTTTCTACGAGCAGTACTTC. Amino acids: CASSQEYSGTFYEQYF.

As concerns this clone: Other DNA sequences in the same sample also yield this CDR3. In nucleotides, the CDR3 is TGTGCCAGCAGCCGAGTTAATGAGCAGTTCTTC. It specifies CASSRVNEQFF. The chain employs TRBV7-9 and TRBJ2-1; no clear D gene. Trimming removed 5 bases from V and 7 bases from J, with 6 bases in between. This CDR3 spans 11 amino acids. CDR1 SEHNR and CDR2 FQNEAQ come from the germline V gene (reference sequence).

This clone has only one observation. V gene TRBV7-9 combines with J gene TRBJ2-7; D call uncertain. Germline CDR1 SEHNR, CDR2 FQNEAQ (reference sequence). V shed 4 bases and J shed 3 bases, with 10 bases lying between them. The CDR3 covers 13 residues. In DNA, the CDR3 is TGTGCCAGCAGCTCTTTCGAATACTACGAGCAGTACTTC. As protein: CASSSFEYYEQYF.

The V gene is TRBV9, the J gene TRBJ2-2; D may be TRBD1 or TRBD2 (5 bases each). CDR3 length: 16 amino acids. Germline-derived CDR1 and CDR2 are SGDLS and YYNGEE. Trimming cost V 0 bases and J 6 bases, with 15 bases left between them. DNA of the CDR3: TGTGCCAGCAGCGTAGCTCGTCAGGGAGTAGCCGGGGAGCTGTTTTTT. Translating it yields CASSVARQGVAGELFF.

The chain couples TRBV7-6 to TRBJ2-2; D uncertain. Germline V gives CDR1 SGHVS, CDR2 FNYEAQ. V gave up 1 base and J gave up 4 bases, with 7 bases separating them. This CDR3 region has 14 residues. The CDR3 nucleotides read TGTGCCAGCAGCTTAGGCACAGTCACCGGGGAGCTGTTTTTT. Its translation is CASSLGTVTGELFF.

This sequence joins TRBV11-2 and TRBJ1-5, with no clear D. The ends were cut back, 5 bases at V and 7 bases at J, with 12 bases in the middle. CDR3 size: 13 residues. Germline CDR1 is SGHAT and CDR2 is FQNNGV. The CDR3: CASSTARGQPQHF. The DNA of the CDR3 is TGTGCCAGCAGCACAGCAAGAGGACAGCCCCAGCATTTT. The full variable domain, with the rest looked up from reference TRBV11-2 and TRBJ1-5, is EAGVAQSPRYKIIEKRQSVAFWCNPISGHATLYWYQQILGQGPKLLIQFQNNGVVDDSQLPKDRFSAERLKGVDSTLKIQPAKLEDSAVYLCASSTARGQPQHFGDGTRLSIL.

The CDR3 DNA reads TGTGCCAGCAGCGTCAGACAGCAAGTGTCGAACACCGGGGAGCTGTTTTTT. This sequence encodes CASSVRQQVSNTGELFF. The chain recombines TRBV9 with TRBJ2-2; TRBD1 is a possible D gene (5 bases). Germline loops: CDR1 SGDLS, CDR2 YYNGEE. The CDR3 runs to 17 residues. Trimming pared 2 bases from V and 0 bases from J, leaving 14 bases between. Together with reference TRBV9 and TRBJ2-2, the CDR3 gives the full variable domain: DSGVTQTPKHLITATGQRVTLRCSPRSGDLSVYWYQQSLDQGLQFLIQYYNGEERAKGNILERFSAQQFPDLHSELNLSSLELGDSALYFCASSVRQQVSNTGELFFGEGSRLTVL.

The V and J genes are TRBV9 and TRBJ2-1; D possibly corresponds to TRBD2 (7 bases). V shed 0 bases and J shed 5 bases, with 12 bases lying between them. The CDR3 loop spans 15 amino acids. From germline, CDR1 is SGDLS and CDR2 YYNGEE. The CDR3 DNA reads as TGTGCCAGCAGCGTAGAATCGGGGGGCGACAATGAGCAGTTCTTC. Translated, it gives CASSVESGGDNEQFF. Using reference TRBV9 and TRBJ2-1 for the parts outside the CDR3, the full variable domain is DSGVTQTPKHLITATGQRVTLRCSPRSGDLSVYWYQQSLDQGLQFLIQYYNGEERAKGNILERFSAQQFPDLHSELNLSSLELGDSALYFCASSVESGGDNEQFFGPGTRLTVL.

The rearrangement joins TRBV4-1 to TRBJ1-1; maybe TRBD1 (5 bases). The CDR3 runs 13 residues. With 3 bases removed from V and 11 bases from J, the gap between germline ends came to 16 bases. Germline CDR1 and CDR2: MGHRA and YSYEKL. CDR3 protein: CASSQAGGIVAFF. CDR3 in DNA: TGCGCCAGCAGCCAGGCGGGGGGGATCGTGGCTTTCTTT.

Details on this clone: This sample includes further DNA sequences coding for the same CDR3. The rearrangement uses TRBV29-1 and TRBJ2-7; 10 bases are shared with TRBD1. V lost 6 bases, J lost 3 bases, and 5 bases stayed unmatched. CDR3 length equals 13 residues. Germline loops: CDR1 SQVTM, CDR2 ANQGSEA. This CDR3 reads CSVTRDRGYEQYF. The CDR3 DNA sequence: TGCAGCGTGACCCGGGACAGGGGCTACGAGCAGTACTTC.

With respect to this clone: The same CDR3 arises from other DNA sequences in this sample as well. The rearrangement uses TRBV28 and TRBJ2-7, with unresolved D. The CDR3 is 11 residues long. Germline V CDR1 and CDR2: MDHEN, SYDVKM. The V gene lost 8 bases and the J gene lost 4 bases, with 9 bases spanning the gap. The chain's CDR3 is CASSDGYEQYF. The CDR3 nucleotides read TGTGCCAGCTCGGACGGGTACGAGCAGTACTTC.

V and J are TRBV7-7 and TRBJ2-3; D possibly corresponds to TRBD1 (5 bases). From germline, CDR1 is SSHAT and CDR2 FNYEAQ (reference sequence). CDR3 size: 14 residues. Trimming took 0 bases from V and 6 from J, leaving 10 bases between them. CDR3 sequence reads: CASSLADGADTQYF. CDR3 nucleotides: TGTGCCAGCAGCTTAGCGGATGGGGCTGATACGCAGTATTTT.

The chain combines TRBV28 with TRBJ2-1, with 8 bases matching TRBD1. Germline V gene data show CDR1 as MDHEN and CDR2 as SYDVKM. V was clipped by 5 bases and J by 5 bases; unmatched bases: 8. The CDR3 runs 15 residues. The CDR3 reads CASSLQGAGNNEQFF. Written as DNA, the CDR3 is TGTGCCAGCAGTCTCCAGGGGGCAGGTAACAATGAGCAGTTCTTC.

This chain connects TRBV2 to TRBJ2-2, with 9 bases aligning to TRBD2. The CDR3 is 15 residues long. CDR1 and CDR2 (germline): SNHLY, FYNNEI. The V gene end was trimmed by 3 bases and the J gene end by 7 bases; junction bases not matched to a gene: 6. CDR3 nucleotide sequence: TGTGCCAGCAGTGAGTTAGCGGGAGAGGGCGGGGAGCTGTTTTTT. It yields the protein CASSELAGEGGELFF.

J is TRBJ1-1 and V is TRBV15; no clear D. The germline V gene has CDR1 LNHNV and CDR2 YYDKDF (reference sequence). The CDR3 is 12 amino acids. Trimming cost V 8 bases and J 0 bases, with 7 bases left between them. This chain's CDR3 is CATRAMNTEAFF. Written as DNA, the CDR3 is TGTGCCACCCGGGCCATGAACACTGAAGCTTTCTTT.

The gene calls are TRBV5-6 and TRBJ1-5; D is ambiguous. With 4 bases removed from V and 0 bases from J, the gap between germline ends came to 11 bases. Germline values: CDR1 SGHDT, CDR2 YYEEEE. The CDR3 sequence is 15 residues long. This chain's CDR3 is CASSVAGVSNQPQHF. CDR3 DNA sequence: TGTGCCAGCAGCGTCGCCGGAGTTAGCAATCAGCCCCAGCATTTT. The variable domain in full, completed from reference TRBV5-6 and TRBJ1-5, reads DAGVTQSPTHLIKTRGQQVTLRCSPKSGHDTVSWYQQALGQGPQFIFQYYEEEERQRGNFPDRFSGHQFPNYSSELNVNALLLGDSALYLCASSVAGVSNQPQHFGDGTRLSIL.

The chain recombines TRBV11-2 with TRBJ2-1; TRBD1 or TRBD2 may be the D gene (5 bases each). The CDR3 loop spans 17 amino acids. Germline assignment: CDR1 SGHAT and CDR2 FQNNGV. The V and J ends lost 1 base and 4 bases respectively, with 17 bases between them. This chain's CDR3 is CASSLGPMRGGYNEQFF. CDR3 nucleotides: TGTGCCAGCAGCTTAGGCCCCATGAGGGGCGGTTACAATGAGCAGTTCTTC.

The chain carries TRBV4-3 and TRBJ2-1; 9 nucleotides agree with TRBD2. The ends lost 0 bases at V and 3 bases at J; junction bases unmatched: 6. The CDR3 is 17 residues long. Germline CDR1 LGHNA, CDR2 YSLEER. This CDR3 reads CASSQDWPSGIYNEQFF. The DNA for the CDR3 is TGCGCCAGCAGCCAAGATTGGCCTAGCGGGATCTACAATGAGCAGTTCTTC.

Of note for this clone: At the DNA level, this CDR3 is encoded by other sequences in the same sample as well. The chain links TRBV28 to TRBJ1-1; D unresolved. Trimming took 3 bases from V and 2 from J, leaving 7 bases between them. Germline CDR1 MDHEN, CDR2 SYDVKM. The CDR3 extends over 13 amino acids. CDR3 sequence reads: CASSFRGNTEAFF. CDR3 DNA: TGTGCCAGCAGTTTTCGGGGAAACACTGAAGCTTTCTTT.

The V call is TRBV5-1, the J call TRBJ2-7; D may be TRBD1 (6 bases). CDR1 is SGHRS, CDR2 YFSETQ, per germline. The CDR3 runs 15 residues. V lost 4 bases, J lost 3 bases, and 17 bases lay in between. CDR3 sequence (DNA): TGCGCCAGCAGCGGGCGCACAGGGCTAGGCTACGAGCAGTACTTC. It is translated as CASSGRTGLGYEQYF.